Below, one T cell receptor (beta chain) is given with its context. The trim removed 9 bases at V and 8 bases at J, leaving 15 bases unmatched. Germline CDR1 and CDR2: MNHNS and SASEGT. CDR3 length: 15 amino acids. The data belong to a study of cytomegalovirus exposure and HLA in healthy donors. The PCR was carried out with 60 Vbeta primers and 13 Jbeta primers. Measured with immunoSEQ multiplex PCR; TCRdb has only the in-frame clones, and not every one. The data contain around 160,000 clones, about 65% of them singletons. Sequencing was done on a sample of PBMCs. This chain links TRBV6-1 with TRBJ1-3, with 8 bases aligning to TRBD1. The sequence derives from a woman between 18 and 30 years old in good health and CMV-seropositive. The CDR3 coding sequence is TGTGCCAGTCGAAGTCCCCAGACAGGGGTGGACACCATATATTTT. Its protein product is CASRSPQTGVDTIYF.